Listed below are T cell receptor beta chains from one sample, sequenced in a study of blood T cell repertoires in COVID-19. Some clones are missing from TCRdb's copy, which holds only in-frame ones; the method was immunoSEQ multiplex PCR. The table has approximately 190,000 clones, 83% seen once. The sequenced sample was peripheral blood. These receptor sequences come from a woman aged 40 to 55 with acute or convalescent COVID-19. CDR3s include the opening cysteine and the closing phenylalanine or tryptophan.

V gene,J gene,CDR3 protein
TRBV28,TRBJ2-5,CASRGLAETQYF
TRBV7-2,TRBJ1-3,CASSYRTGGNTIYF
TRBV9,TRBJ2-2,CASSVAVLANTGELFF
TRBV7-8,TRBJ2-7,CASSPGQVTYEQYF
TRBV7-3,TRBJ2-3,CASSPRLAGGHTDTQYF
TRBV30,TRBJ2-5,CAWNRNPRETQYF
TRBV7-8,TRBJ2-5,CASLGSQIETQYF
TRBV19,TRBJ2-3,CASRGTGPDTQYF
TRBV11-2,TRBJ2-3,CASSRRVVTDTQYF
TRBV25-1,TRBJ1-3,CASGLSGDTIYF
TRBV28,TRBJ1-5,CASRKTVRYQPQHF
TRBV5-8,TRBJ2-5,CASSKGQGIQETQYF
TRBV29-1,TRBJ2-7,CSVEDPWAGAGEQYF
TRBV11-2,TRBJ2-6,CASSRGLAVNSGGANVLTF
TRBV27,TRBJ1-1,CASSPHSGATEAFF
TRBV11-2,TRBJ2-7,CASVFQGEQYF
TRBV5-1,TRBJ1-2,CASSVGQGAAHF
TRBV18,TRBJ2-1,CASSPFDRNNEQFF
TRBV9,TRBJ2-2,CASSAWAGATGELFF
TRBV27,TRBJ2-7,CASSLLSPFAGGPYEQYF
TRBV27,TRBJ1-4,CASSLSPREKLFF
TRBV10-3,TRBJ1-2,CAISNLQGGGGYTF
TRBV27,TRBJ2-7,CASSGIAGGSSYEQYF
TRBV6-5,TRBJ1-2,CASRSTGSRNGYTF
TRBV6-1,TRBJ2-7,CASSDLFRDTLYQQYF
TRBV7-2,TRBJ1-3,CASSLVSPGNTIYF
TRBV7-2,TRBJ2-1,CASRGREGRRNEQFF
TRBV3-1/TRBV3-2,TRBJ2-1,CASTQTGGTSGTNEQFF
TRBV5-5,TRBJ1-1,CASSLVGTGGARRNTEAFF
TRBV5-4,TRBJ1-6,CARHPAGGARNSPLHF
TRBV7-9,TRBJ2-7,CASSPSGGPDEQYF
TRBV6-1,TRBJ2-7,CASSEQGTPYEQYF
TRBV5-4,TRBJ2-5,CASSSPKVKGGETQYF
TRBV2,TRBJ1-2,CASRQPGQGSEGYTF
TRBV28,TRBJ2-2,CASRPSGSDTGELFF
TRBV28,TRBJ2-2,CATHNGRAGGELFF